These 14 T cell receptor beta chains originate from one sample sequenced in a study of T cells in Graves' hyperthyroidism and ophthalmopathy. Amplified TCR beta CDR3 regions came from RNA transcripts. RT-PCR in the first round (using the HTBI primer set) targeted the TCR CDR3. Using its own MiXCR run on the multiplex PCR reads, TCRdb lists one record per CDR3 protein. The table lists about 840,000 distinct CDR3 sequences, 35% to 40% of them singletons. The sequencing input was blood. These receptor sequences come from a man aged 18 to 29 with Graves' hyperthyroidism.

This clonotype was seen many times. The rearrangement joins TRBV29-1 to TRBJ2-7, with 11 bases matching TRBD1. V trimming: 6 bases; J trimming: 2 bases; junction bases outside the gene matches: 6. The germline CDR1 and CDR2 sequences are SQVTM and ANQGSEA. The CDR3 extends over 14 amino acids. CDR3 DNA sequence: TGCAGCGTCAGCCCGGGACAGGGGGCCTACGAGCAGTACTTC. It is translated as CSVSPGQGAYEQYF.

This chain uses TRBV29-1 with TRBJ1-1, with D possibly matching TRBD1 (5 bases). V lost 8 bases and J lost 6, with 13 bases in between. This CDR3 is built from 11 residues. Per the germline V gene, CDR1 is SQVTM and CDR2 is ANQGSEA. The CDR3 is CSQTGGAEAFF. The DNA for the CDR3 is TGCAGCCAAACAGGAGGCGCTGAAGCTTTCTTT.

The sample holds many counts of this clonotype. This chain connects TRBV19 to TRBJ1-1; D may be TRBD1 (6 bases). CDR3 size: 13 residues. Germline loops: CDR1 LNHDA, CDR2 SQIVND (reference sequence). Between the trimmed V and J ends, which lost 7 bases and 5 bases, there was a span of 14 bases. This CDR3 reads CASTPTGFTEAFF. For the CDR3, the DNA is TGTGCCAGTACCCCAACAGGGTTTACTGAAGCTTTCTTT. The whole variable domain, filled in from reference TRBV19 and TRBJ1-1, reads DGGITQSPKYLFRKEGQNVTLSCEQNLNHDAMYWYRQDPGQGLRLIYYSQIVNDFQKGDIAEGYSVSREKKESFPLTVTSAQKNPTAFYLCASTPTGFTEAFFGQGTRLTVV.

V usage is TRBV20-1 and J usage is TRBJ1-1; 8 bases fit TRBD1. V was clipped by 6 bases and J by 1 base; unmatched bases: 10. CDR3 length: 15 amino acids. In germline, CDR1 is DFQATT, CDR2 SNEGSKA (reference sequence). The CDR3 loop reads CSALDREGKNTEAFF. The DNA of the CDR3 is TGCAGTGCCTTGGACAGGGAAGGGAAGAACACTGAAGCTTTCTTT.

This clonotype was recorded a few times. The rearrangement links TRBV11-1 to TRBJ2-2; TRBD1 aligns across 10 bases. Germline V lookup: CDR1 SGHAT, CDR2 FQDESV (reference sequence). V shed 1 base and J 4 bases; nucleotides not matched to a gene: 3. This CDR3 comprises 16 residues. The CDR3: CASSLGDRGSTGELFF. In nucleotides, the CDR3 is TGTGCCAGCAGCTTAGGGGACAGGGGATCCACCGGGGAGCTGTTTTTT.

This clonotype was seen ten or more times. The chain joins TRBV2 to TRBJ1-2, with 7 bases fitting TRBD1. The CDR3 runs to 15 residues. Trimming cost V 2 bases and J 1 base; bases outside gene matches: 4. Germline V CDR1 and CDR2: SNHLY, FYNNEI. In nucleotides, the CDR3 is TGTGCCAGCAGTGAACACCCAGGGGGTAACTATGGCTACACCTTC. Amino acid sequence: CASSEHPGGNYGYTF. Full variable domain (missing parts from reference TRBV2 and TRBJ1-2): EPEVTQTPSHQVTQMGQEVILRCVPISNHLYFYWYRQILGQKVEFLVSFYNNEISEKSEIFDDQFSVERPDGSNFTLKIRSTKLEDSAMYFCASSEHPGGNYGYTFGSGTRLTVV.

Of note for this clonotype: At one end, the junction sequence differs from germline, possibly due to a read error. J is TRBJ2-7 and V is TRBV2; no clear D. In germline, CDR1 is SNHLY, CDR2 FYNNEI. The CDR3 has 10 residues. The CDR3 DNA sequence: TGTGCCAGCAGTCTTTACGGGCAGTACTTC. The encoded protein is CASSLYGQYF. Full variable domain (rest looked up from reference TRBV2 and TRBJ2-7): EPEVTQTPSHQVTQMGQEVILRCVPISNHLYFYWYRQILGQKVEFLVSFYNNEISEKSEIFDDQFSVERPDGSNFTLKIRSTKLEDSAMYFCASSLYGQYFGPGTRLTVT.

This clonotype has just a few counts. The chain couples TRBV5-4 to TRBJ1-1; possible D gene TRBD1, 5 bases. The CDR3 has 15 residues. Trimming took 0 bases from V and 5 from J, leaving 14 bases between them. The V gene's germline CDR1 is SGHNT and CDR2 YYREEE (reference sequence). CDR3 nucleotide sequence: TGTGCCAGCAGCTTGGATGAGGGGCGGGGTACTGAAGCTTTCTTT. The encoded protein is CASSLDEGRGTEAFF.

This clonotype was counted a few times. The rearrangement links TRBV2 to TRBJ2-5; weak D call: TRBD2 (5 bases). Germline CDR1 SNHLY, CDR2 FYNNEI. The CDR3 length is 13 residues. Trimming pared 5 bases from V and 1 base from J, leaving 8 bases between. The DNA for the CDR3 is TGTGCCAGCAGTAAGGAGGTCCAAGAGACCCAGTACTTC. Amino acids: CASSKEVQETQYF.

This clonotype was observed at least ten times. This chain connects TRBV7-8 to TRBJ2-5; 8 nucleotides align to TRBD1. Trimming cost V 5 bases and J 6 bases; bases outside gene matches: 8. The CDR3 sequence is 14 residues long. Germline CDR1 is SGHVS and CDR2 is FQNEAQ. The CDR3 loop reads CASSQGAGAQTQYF. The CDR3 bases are TGTGCCAGCAGCCAGGGGGCCGGGGCTCAGACCCAGTACTTC.

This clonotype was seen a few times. CDR3 sequence reads: CSAIGRGGEQYF. The CDR3 coding sequence is TGCAGTGCTATAGGTAGAGGGGGCGAGCAGTACTTC. The V gene is TRBV20-1, the J gene TRBJ2-7; a possible D gene is TRBD1 (6 bases). Germline assignment: CDR1 DFQATT and CDR2 SNEGSKA (reference sequence). CDR3 length: 12 residues. V lost 4 bases and J 6 bases, leaving 13 bases between the germline ends.

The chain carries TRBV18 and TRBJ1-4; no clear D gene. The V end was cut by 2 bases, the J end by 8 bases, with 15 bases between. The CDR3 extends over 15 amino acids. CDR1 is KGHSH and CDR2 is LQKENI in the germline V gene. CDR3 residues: CASSPSAGLEEKLFF. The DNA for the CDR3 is TGTGCCAGCTCACCATCGGCCGGGCTAGAGGAAAAACTGTTTTTT. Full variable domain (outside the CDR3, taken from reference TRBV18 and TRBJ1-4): NAGVMQNPRHLVRRRGQEARLRCSPMKGHSHVYWYRQLPEEGLKFMVYLQKENIIDESGMPKERFSAEFPKEGPSILRIQQVVRGDSAAYFCASSPSAGLEEKLFFGSGTQLSVL.

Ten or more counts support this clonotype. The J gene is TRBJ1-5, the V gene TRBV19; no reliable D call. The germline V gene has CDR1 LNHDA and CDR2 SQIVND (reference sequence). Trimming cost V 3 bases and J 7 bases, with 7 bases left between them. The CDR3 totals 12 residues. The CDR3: CASSIEHQPQHF. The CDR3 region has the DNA TGTGCCAGTAGTATCGAACACCAGCCCCAGCATTTT.

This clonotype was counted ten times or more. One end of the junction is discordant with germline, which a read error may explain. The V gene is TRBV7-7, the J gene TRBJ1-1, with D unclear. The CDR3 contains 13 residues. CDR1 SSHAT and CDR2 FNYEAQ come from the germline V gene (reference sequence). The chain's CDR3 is CASSADPNTEAFF. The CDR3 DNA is TGTGCTAGCAGCGCTGACCCGAACACTGAAGCTTTCTTT.